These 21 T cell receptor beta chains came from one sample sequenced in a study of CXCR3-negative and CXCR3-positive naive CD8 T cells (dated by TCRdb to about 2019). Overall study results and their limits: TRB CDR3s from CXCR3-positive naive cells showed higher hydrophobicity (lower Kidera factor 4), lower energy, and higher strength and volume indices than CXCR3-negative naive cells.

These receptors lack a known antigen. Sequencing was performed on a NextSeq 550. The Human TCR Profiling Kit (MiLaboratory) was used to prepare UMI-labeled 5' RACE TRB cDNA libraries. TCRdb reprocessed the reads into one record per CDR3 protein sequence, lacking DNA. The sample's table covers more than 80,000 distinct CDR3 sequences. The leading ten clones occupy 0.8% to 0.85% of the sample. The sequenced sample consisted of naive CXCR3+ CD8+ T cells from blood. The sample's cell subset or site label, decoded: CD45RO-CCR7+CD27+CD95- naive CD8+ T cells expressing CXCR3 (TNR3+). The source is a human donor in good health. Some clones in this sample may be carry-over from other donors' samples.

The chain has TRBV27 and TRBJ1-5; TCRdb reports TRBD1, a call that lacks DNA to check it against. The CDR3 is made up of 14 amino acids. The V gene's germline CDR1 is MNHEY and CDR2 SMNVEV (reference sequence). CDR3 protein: CASSLGQGGQPQHF.

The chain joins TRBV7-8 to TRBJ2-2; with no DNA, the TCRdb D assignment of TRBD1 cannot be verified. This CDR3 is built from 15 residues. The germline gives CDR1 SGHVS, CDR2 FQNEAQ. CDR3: CASSLKDTYTGELFF.

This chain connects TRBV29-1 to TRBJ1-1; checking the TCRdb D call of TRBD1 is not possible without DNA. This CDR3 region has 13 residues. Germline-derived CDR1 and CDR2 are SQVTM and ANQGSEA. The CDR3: CSVEEQARTEAFF.

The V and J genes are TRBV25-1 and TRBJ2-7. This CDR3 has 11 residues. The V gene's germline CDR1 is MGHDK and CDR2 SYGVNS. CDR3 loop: CASSDGWEQYF.

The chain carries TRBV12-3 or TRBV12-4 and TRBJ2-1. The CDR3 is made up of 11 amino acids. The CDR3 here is CASSLIDEQFF.

CDR3 sequence: CASSFSQPQHF. V gene TRBV28 combines with J gene TRBJ1-5. The germline V gene encodes CDR1 MDHEN and CDR2 SYDVKM. The CDR3 has 11 amino acids.

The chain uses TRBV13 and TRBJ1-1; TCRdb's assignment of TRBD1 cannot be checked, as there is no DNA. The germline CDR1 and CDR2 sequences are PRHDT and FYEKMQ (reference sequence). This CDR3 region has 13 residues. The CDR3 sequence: CASSDTGGTEAFF.

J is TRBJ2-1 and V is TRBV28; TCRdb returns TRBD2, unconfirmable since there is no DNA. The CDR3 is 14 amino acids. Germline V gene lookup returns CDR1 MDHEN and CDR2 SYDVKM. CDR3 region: CASMQGGSYNEQFF. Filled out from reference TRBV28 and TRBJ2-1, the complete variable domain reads DVKVTQSSRYLVKRTGEKVFLECVQDMDHENMFWYRQDPGLGLRLIYFSYDVKMKEKGDIPEGYSVSREKKERFSLILESASTNQTSMYLCASMQGGSYNEQFFGPGTRLTVL.

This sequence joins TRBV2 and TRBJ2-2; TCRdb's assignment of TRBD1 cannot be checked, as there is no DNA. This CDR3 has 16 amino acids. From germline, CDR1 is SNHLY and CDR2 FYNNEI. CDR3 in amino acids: CASSEAGGTRPGELFF.

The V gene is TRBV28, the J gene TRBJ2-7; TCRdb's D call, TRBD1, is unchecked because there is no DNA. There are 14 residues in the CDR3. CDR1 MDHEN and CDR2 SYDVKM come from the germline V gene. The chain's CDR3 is CASSFPGGLYEQYF.

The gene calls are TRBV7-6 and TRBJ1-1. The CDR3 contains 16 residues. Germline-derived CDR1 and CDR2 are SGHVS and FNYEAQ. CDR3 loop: CASSLTTMGENTEAFF.

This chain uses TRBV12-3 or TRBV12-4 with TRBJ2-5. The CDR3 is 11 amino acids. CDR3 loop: CASRFQETQYF.

This CDR3 is CASGIGGDEQYF. This chain connects TRBV5-1 to TRBJ2-7; the D call of TRBD1 rests on TCRdb alone, since no DNA is present to check it. The CDR3 contains 12 residues. CDR1 is SGHRS, CDR2 YFSETQ, per germline.

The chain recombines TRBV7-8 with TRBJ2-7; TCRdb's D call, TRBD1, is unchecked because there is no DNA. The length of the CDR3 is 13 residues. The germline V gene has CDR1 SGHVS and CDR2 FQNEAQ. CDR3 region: CASNYRGSYEQYF. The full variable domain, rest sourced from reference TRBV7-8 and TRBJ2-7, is GAGVSQSPRYKVAKRGQDVALRCDPISGHVSLFWYQQALGQGPEFLTYFQNEAQLDKSGLPSDRFFAERPEGSVSTLKIQRTQQEDSAVYLCASNYRGSYEQYFGPGTRLTVT.

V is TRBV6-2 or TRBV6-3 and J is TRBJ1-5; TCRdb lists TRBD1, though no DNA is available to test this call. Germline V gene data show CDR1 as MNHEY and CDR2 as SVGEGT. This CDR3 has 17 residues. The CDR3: CASRLGRGWDSNQPQHF.

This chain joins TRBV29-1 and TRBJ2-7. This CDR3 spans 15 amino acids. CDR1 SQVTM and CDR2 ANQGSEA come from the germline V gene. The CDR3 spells CSVDGTAEGPYEQYF.

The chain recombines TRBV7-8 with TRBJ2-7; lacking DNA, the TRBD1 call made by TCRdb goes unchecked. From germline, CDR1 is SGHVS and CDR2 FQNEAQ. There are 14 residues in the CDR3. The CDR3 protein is CASSRDMSSYEQYF.

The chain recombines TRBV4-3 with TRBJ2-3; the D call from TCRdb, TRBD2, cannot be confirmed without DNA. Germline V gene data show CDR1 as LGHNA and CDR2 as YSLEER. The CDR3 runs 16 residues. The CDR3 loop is CASSQGKREYTDTQYF.

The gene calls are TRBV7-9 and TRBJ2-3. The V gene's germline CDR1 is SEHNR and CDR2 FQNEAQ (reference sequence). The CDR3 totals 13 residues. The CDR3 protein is CASSLRAEDTQYF.

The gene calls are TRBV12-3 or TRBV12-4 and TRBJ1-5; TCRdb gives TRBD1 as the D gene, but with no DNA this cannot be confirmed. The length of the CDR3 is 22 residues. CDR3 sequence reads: CASSFRVGDQRTAPPTDQPQHF.

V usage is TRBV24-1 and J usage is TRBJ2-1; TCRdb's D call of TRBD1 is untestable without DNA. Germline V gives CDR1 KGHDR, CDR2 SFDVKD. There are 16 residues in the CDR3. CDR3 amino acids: CATSDPRDSSYNEQFF.